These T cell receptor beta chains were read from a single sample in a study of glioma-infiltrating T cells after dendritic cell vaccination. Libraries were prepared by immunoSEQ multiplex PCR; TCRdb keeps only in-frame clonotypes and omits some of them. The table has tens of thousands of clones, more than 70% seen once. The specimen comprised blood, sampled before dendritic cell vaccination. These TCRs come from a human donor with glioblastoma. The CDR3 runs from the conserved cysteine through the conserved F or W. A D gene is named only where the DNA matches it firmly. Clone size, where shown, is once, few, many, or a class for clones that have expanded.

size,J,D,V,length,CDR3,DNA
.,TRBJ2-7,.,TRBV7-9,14,CASSLGGLLYEQYF,TGTGCCAGCAGCTTAGGCGGACTTTTATACGAGCAGTACTTC
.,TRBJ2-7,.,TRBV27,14,CASSYDSGTYEQYF,TGTGCCAGCAGTTACGATTCAGGCACCTACGAGCAGTACTTC
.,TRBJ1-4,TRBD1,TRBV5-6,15,CASSLPGQQYEKLFF,TGTGCCAGCAGCCTGCCGGGACAGCAGTATGAAAAACTGTTTTTT
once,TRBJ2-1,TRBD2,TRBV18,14,CASSPWTSKSEQFF,TGTGCCAGCTCACCTTGGACTAGCAAGAGTGAGCAGTTCTTC
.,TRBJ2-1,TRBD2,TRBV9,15,CASSAGLAGYNEQFF,TGTGCCAGCAGCGCGGGACTAGCGGGCTACAATGAGCAGTTCTTC
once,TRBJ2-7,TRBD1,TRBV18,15,CASSPQRQGAHEQYF,TGTGCCAGCTCACCTCAAAGACAGGGGGCCCACGAGCAGTACTTC
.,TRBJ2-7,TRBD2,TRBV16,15,CASSPLGGRTYEQYF,TGTGCCAGCAGCCCCCTGGGCGGGAGAACCTACGAGCAGTACTTC
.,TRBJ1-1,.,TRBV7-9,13,CASSFGELDEAFF,TGTGCCAGCAGCTTCGGAGAACTCGATGAAGCTTTCTTT
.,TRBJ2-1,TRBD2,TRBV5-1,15,CASSLGLAANNEQFF,TGCGCCAGCAGCTTAGGACTAGCGGCCAACAATGAGCAGTTCTTC
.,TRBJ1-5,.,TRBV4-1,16,CASSQEIGTNNQPQHF,TGCGCCAGCAGCCAAGAAATTGGGACAAATAATCAGCCCCAGCATTTT
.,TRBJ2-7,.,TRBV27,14,CASSLIRSSYEQYF,TGTGCCAGCAGTTTAATCCGTAGCTCCTACGAGCAGTACTTC
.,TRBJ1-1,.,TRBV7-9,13,CASSPGTGTEAFF,TGTGCCAGCAGCCCTGGCACAGGGACTGAAGCTTTCTTT
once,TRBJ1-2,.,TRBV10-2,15,CASSANLGTNYGYTF,TGCGCCAGCAGTGCAAACCTAGGAACTAACTATGGCTACACCTTC
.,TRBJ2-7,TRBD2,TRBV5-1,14,CASSFGTRGGEQYF,TGCGCCAGCAGCTTCGGGACTAGAGGGGGCGAGCAGTACTTC
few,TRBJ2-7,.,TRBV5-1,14,CASSLPQATYEQYF,TGCGCCAGCAGCTTGCCTCAGGCGACCTACGAGCAGTACTTC
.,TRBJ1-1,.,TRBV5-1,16,CASSLLIRDSNTEAFF,TGCGCCAGCAGCTTGCTGATCCGGGATTCGAACACTGAAGCTTTCTTT
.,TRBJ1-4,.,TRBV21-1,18,CASSARGEAGAEGEKLFF,TGTGCCAGCAGCGCGCGGGGGGAGGCGGGGGCTGAGGGGGAAAAACTGTTTTTT
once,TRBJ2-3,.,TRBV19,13,CASNWGRADTQYF,TGTGCCAGTAATTGGGGGCGCGCAGATACGCAGTATTTT
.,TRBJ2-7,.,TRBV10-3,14,CAISDGGRRYEQYF,TGTGCCATCAGTGACGGGGGTAGGAGATACGAGCAGTACTTC
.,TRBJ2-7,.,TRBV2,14,CASRGWGLSYEQYF,TGTGCCAGCAGGGGCTGGGGCCTCTCCTACGAGCAGTACTTC
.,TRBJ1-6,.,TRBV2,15,CASSDYSRYNSPLHF,TGTGCCAGCAGTGATTACAGCAGATATAATTCACCCCTCCACTTT
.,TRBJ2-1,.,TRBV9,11,CASSLFNEQFF,TGTGCCAGCAGCCTGTTCAATGAGCAGTTCTTC
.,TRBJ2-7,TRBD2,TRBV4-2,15,CASSQTGRGGGEQYF,TGTGCCAGCAGCCAGACGGGACGGGGGGGCGGTGAGCAGTACTTC
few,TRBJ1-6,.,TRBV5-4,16,CASSFLQGSYNSPLHF,TGTGCCAGCAGCTTTCTCCAGGGCTCCTATAATTCACCCCTCCACTTT
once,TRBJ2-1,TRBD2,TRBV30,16,CAWSKGGGRALGEQFF,TGTGCCTGGAGTAAGGGGGGCGGGAGGGCCCTCGGTGAGCAGTTCTTC
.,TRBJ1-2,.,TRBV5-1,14,CASSLDYRAYGYTF,TGCGCCAGCAGCTTGGACTACAGGGCTTATGGCTACACCTTC
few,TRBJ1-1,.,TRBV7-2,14,CASNPSGARGEAFF,TGTGCCAGCAACCCCTCGGGTGCTAGAGGCGAAGCTTTCTTT
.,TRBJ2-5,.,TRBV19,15,CASKPRTGDQETQYF,TGTGCCAGTAAGCCGCGGACGGGGGACCAAGAGACCCAGTACTTC
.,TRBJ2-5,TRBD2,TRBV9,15,CASSPGTSNQGTQYF,TGTGCCAGCAGCCCCGGGACTAGCAACCAAGGAACCCAGTACTTC
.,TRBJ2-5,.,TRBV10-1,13,CASSGTKQETQYF,TGCGCCAGCAGTGGAACAAAACAAGAGACCCAGTACTTC
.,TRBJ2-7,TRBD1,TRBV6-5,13,CASSRQGAIEQYF,TGTGCCAGCAGTCGACAGGGGGCGATCGAGCAGTACTTC
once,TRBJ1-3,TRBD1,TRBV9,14,CASSGNRGGNTIYF,TGTGCCAGCAGCGGAAACAGGGGGGGAAACACCATATATTTT
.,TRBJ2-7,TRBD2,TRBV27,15,CASSPQLAGAYEQYF,TGTGCCAGCAGTCCCCAGCTAGCGGGAGCTTACGAGCAGTACTTC
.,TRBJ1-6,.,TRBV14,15,CASSQGQAANSPLHF,TGTGCCAGCAGCCAAGGGCAGGCTGCCAATTCACCCCTCCACTTT
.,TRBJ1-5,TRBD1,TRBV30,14,CAWSVGQGVLAQHF,TGTGCCTGGAGTGTCGGTCAGGGGGTCCTGGCCCAGCATTTT
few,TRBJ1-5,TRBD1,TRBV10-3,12,CAISSTQGAQHF,TGTGCCATCAGTTCGACACAGGGGGCCCAGCATTTT
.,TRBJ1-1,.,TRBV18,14,CASSTNTGNTEAFF,TGTGCCAGCTCAACAAACACAGGGAACACTGAAGCTTTCTTT
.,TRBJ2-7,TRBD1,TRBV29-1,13,CSARPGGIYEQYF,TGCAGCGCTCGCCCAGGGGGAATCTACGAGCAGTACTTC
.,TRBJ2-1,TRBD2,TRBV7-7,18,CASSLYGRGDSSYNEQFF,TGTGCCAGCAGCTTATATGGGCGGGGGGATTCCTCCTACAATGAGCAGTTCTTC
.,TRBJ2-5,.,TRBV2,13,CASSLQVQETQYF,TGTGCCAGCAGTTTACAGGTCCAAGAGACCCAGTACTTC
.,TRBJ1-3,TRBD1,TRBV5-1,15,CASSFTGASGNTIYF,TGCGCCAGCAGCTTCACAGGGGCCTCTGGAAACACCATATATTTT
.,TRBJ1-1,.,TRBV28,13,CASSLRGPTEAFF,TGTGCCAGCAGTTTGCGAGGGCCCACTGAAGCTTTCTTT
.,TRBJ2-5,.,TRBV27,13,CASSLIGDETQYF,TGTGCCAGCAGTTTAATCGGTGATGAGACCCAGTACTTC
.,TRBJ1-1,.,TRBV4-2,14,CASSQEGEGTEAFF,TGTGCCAGCAGCCAAGAAGGGGAGGGAACTGAAGCTTTCTTT
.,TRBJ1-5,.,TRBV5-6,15,CASSLWAGVNQPQHF,TGTGCCAGCAGCCTCTGGGCAGGGGTTAATCAGCCCCAGCATTTT
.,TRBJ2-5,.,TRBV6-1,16,CASSVTLGRAGETQYF,TGTGCCAGCAGTGTTACCCTCGGACGGGCGGGAGAGACCCAGTACTTC